This T cell receptor (beta chain) was recovered during a study of T cell responses to AZD1222 COVID-19 vaccine. General study results and limits: The donors showed a predominance of white British ancestry and of females, with possible underestimation of clonal diversity. Repertoires were obtained solely post-peak T cell response.

Germline-derived CDR1 and CDR2 are SGHTS and YDEGEE. This CDR3 contains 18 residues. V was clipped by 4 bases and J by 1 base; unmatched bases: 7. Assay: immunoSEQ multiplex PCR; the TCRdb copy retains only in-frame clones and omits some. The sample lists some 110,000 clones, just over 85% occurring once. On this clone: The target antigen is unknown.

The source of this sequence is an adult who received the AZD1222 COVID-19 vaccine. This sample comprised peripheral blood, obtained 28 days after the second AZD1222 dose. The chain carries TRBV5-8 and TRBJ2-6; 11 bases map to TRBD1. CDR3 in DNA: TGTGCCAGCAGCCCTGGGACAGGGGGGGATTCTGGGGCCAACGTCCTGACTTTC. The encoded protein is CASSPGTGGDSGANVLTF. The variable domain in full, completed from reference TRBV5-8 and TRBJ2-6, reads EAGVTQSPTHLIKTRGQQATLRCSPISGHTSVYWYQQALGLGLQFLLWYDEGEERNRGNFPPRFSGRQFPNYSSELNVNALELEDSALYLCASSPGTGGDSGANVLTFGAGSRLTVL.